One and the same sample provided the 3 T cell receptor beta chains below, sequenced in a study of early T cells in non-severe SARS-CoV-2 infection (dated by TCRdb to the early 2020s). Library prep was done by 5' RACE. TCRdb records NextSeq 500 as the sequencer. In TCRdb, the public reads were trimmed at Q25 with fastp and aligned with MiXCR, with productive beta chains retained. Rows with one shared CDR3 protein collapse into an entry with the most common genes and DNA. Counted in this sample were 50,000 to 70,000 distinct CDR3 sequences; roughly 9.7% of them appeared once. 8.6% of the sample comes from the top ten. Sequencing was done on a sample of whole blood. The receptor source for this set is an adult who was a healthcare worker with PCR-confirmed SARS-CoV-2 infection or an uninfected control (not recorded which).

This clonotype was found many times. V gene TRBV27 combines with J gene TRBJ2-7; perhaps D is TRBD1 or TRBD2 (5 bases each). The V gene lost 2 bases and the J gene lost 7 bases, with 15 bases spanning the gap. Germline-derived CDR1 and CDR2 are MNHEY and SMNVEV (reference sequence). This CDR3 region has 14 residues. The CDR3: CASSLIGAGAEQYF. CDR3 bases: TGTGCCAGCAGTTTAATCGGGGCGGGCGCGGAGCAGTACTTC.

The sample holds many counts of this clonotype. The chain recombines TRBV5-1 with TRBJ1-4; TRBD1 aligns across 9 bases. The V and J ends lost 5 bases and 2 bases, in that order; junction bases with no gene match: 4. The CDR3 runs 15 residues. The V gene's germline CDR1 is SGHRS and CDR2 YFSETQ. The CDR3 here is CASRDGQGTNEKLFF. CDR3 bases: TGCGCCAGCAGGGATGGACAGGGGACTAATGAAAAACTGTTTTTT. Full variable domain (missing parts from reference TRBV5-1 and TRBJ1-4): KAGVTQTPRYLIKTRGQQVTLSCSPISGHRSVSWYQQTPGQGLQFLFEYFSETQRNKGNFPGRFSGRQFSNSRSEMNVSTLELGDSALYLCASRDGQGTNEKLFFGSGTQLSVL.

The rearrangement uses TRBV5-1 and TRBJ1-1, with TRBD1 matching over 9 bases. This CDR3 has 12 amino acids. From germline, CDR1 is SGHRS and CDR2 YFSETQ. V lost 3 bases, J lost 7 bases, and 1 base stayed unmatched. The CDR3 coding sequence is TGCGCCAGCAGCTCGACAGGGGGTGAAGCTTTCTTT. This codes for CASSSTGGEAFF.